Listed below are T cell receptor beta chains from one sample, sequenced in a study of T-cell reconstitution after alpha-beta-depleted transplantation in children. MiXCR, applied by TCRdb to the PCR reads, yields one record per CDR3 protein. The sample consists of about 980,000 distinct CDR3 sequences, roughly 31% of them appearing once. The starting material was PBMCs, mostly from graft donor cells, obtained 360 days after TCRalphabeta/CD19-depleted stem cell transplant. These receptor sequences come from a boy in the first two years of life who had a stem cell transplant for SCID, so the T cells may come from the graft donor. Both conserved end residues are part of each CDR3. Fields, in order: V gene, D gene, J gene, clone size, CDR3 protein, CDR3 DNA. D genes are given only for firm matches. Not all rows give a size; the values are once, few, many and, for expanded clones, a class.

TRBV2	TRBD2	TRBJ2-3	.	CASKWGGTDTQYF	TGTGCCAGCAAGTGGGGGGGGACAGATACGCAGTATTTT
TRBV14	.	TRBJ2-7	.	CASSQLDYEQYF	TGTGCCAGCAGCCAGCTAGACTACGAGCAGTACTTC
TRBV6-2/TRBV6-3	TRBD1	TRBJ2-7	.	CASSYSPRTGAYEQYF	TGTGCCAGCAGTTATTCCCCCCGGACAGGGGCCTACGAGCAGTACTTC
TRBV5-1	.	TRBJ2-1	.	CASSLDSHSSYNEQFF	TGCGCCAGCAGCTTGGATAGCCATAGCTCCTACAATGAGCAGTTCTTC
TRBV5-1	TRBD1	TRBJ1-1	.	CASSLQWDRARTEAFF	TGCGCCAGCAGCTTGCAATGGGACAGGGCTAGGACTGAAGCTTTCTTT
TRBV6-5	.	TRBJ2-7	few	CASSYSGPGSSYEQYF	TGTGCCAGCAGTTACTCTGGGCCAGGGAGCTCCTACGAGCAGTACTTC
TRBV5-6	.	TRBJ1-1	few	CASSLPTVMNTEAFF	TGTGCCAGCAGCCTGCCGACAGTCATGAACACTGAAGCTTTCTTT
TRBV5-1	TRBD1	TRBJ1-1	.	CASSFVGGANTEAFF	TGCGCCAGCAGCTTCGTAGGGGGCGCTAACACTGAAGCTTTCTTT
TRBV9	TRBD1	TRBJ2-3	.	CASSAGTGVGTDTQYF	TGTGCCAGCAGCGCCGGGACAGGGGTCGGCACAGATACGCAGTATTTT
TRBV2	TRBD1	TRBJ2-4	few	CASKGTVKNIQYF	TGTGCCAGCAAGGGGACAGTTAAAAACATTCAGTACTTC
TRBV25-1	.	TRBJ2-6	many	CASSESGAGANVLTF	TGTGCCAGCAGTGAGTCAGGGGCTGGGGCCAACGTCCTGACTTTC
TRBV20-1	.	TRBJ2-3	.	CSVPGDTQYF	TGCAGTGTCCCCGGAGATACGCAGTATTTT
TRBV19	TRBD1	TRBJ1-5	.	CASSGAGTGERRQHF	TGTGCCAGTAGTGGAGCCGGGACAGGGGAGAGACGCCAGCATTTT